This TCR beta chain was captured by sequencing in a study of blood T cell repertoires in COVID-19. Germline CDR1 and CDR2: MNHEY and SVGAGI. This CDR3 contains 14 residues. Trimming removed 8 bases at V and 6 bases at J, with 19 bases between. Authors' analysis steps: Reference gene primer amplification in the assay estimated nucleated cell counts. Sequenced by immunoSEQ multiplex PCR; TCRdb stores in-frame clones only, minus some. V, J and clone size derive from that table, while D and trimming were established from the DNA sequence. The sample records under 200,000 clones, roughly 86% being singletons.

The material sequenced was peripheral blood. The clonotype originates from a man between 65 and 79 years old with acute or convalescent COVID-19. V usage is TRBV6-5 and J usage is TRBJ1-1; D is perhaps TRBD1 (5 bases). CDR3 sequence reads: CASDRFQGGAEAFF. The CDR3 nucleotides are TGTGCCAGCGATAGATTTCAAGGAGGGGCTGAAGCTTTCTTT.